This is a list of T cell receptor beta chains from one sample in a study of control samples from healthy donors and cancer patients. Sequencing used immunoSEQ multiplex PCR; TCRdb keeps in-frame clones, though not all of them. The sample includes about 200,000 clones. The material sequenced was blood. The receptors were sampled from a woman aged 25 to 39 in good health. The CDR3 runs from the conserved cysteine through the conserved F or W.

j_call,v_call,cdr3_aa
TRBJ2-2,TRBV28,CLTGGESTGELFF
TRBJ1-5,TRBV30,CAWSASGDQPQHF
TRBJ1-5,TRBV27,CASSIGGRPQHF
TRBJ1-5,TRBV19,CASSVQTPRPQHF
TRBJ2-3,TRBV30,CAWSVGNADTQYF
TRBJ1-1,TRBV6-2/TRBV6-3,CASSYWRGAEAFF
TRBJ1-3,TRBV12-3/TRBV12-4,CASSFLYGNTIYF
TRBJ1-1,TRBV28,CASSSPKGEAFF
TRBJ2-7,TRBV9,CASSVGRGSEQYF
TRBJ1-2,TRBV19,CASSGSSTNYGYTF
TRBJ1-5,TRBV4-2,CASSSSRSPQHF
TRBJ2-3,TRBV9,CASSVRGAASTDTQYF
TRBJ1-1,TRBV5-1,CASSLAGVKGTEAFF
TRBJ2-5,TRBV6-2/TRBV6-3,CASSYRRGLLFQETQYF
TRBJ1-5,TRBV5-4,CASSLEGGDQPQHF
TRBJ1-1,TRBV7-2,CASSLVTGWTEAFF
TRBJ1-5,TRBV3-1/TRBV3-2,CASSHRGANQPQHF
TRBJ1-1,TRBV11-2,CASSLTGAPNTEAFF
TRBJ2-4,TRBV2,CASIGGPAKNIQYF
TRBJ1-2,TRBV9,CASGGSGTGYTF
TRBJ1-4,TRBV5-1,CASSREGQATNEKLFF
TRBJ1-5,TRBV6-5,CASSWSINQPQHF
TRBJ1-1,TRBV12-3/TRBV12-4,CASRSVGTEAFF
TRBJ1-4,TRBV6-5,CASSRQNEKLFF
TRBJ1-6,TRBV6-5,CASSYSLGNSPLHF